What follows are 18 T cell receptor beta chains derived from one specimen sequenced in a study of blood T cells in healthy people across ages. PCR was performed a second time for roughly 7 to 12 cycles using a sample-barcoded 5' primer and a J-beta primer mix. Via MiXCR, TCRdb re-called the 5' RACE reads, giving one row per CDR3 protein. The table records 1.2 million to 1.5 million distinct CDR3 sequences, about 40% of them present only once. Material: blood. The receptors derive from a young woman in good health.

The J gene is TRBJ2-4, the V gene TRBV6-5; 9 bases line up with TRBD1. Per the germline V gene, CDR1 is MNHEY and CDR2 is SVGAGI. The CDR3 covers 19 residues. V dropped 0 bases and J dropped 9; count of bases not matched to a gene: 18. CDR3 bases: TGTGCCAGCAGTTACTCGACGTCAGGGACAGGGATAAACTTTGGCATTCAGTACTTC. Amino acids: CASSYSTSGTGINFGIQYF.

A word on this clonotype: At one end the junction does not follow the germline gene, possibly because of a read error. This CDR3 reads CAGSDPGDSSGTQYF. CDR3 DNA: TGTGCCGGCAGTGACCCAGGGGACTCCTCAGGTACCCAGTACTTC. The V and J genes are TRBV25-1 and TRBJ2-5; TRBD1 or TRBD2 may be the D gene (6 bases each). This CDR3 is built from 15 residues. CDR1 and CDR2 (germline): MGHDK, SYGVNS. Full variable domain (missing parts from reference TRBV25-1 and TRBJ2-5): EADIYQTPRYLVIGTGKKITLECSQTMGHDKMYWYQQDPGMELHLIHYSYGVNSTEKGDLSSESTVSRIRTEHFPLTLESARPSHTSQYLCAGSDPGDSSGTQYFGPGTRLLVL.

The chain joins TRBV12-3 or TRBV12-4 to TRBJ2-4; D unresolved. This CDR3 has 16 residues. The ends were cut back, 1 base at V and 1 base at J, with 11 bases in the middle. The CDR3 DNA follows: TGTGCCAGCAGTTTAGTAGCAGGTTGGGCCAAAAACATTCAGTACTTC. Its protein is CASSLVAGWAKNIQYF.

This clonotype was picked up a small number of times. CDR3 sequence reads: CATFNGGRDEQYF. In nucleotides, the CDR3 is TGTGCCACCTTTAATGGGGGGCGCGACGAGCAGTACTTC. This rearrangement joins TRBV6-2 or TRBV6-3 to TRBJ2-7; D may match TRBD1 or TRBD2 (6 bases each). CDR3 size: 13 residues. CDR1 and CDR2 from the germline V gene are MNHEY and SVGEGT. The V and J ends lost 10 bases and 5 bases respectively, with 18 bases between them.

This clonotype appeared a few times. The chain has TRBV7-8 and TRBJ2-2, with 8 bases lining up with TRBD2. Trimming took 4 bases from V and 3 from J; bases not matched to a gene: 7. Germline V gives CDR1 SGHVS, CDR2 FQNEAQ. The CDR3 runs to 16 residues. The CDR3 DNA is TGTGCCAGCAGCTCGGGGGTAGCGGGGTACACCGGGGAGCTGTTTTTT. This translates into CASSSGVAGYTGELFF.

Details on this clonotype: Germline and junction disagree at one end, which may indicate a read error. The chain has TRBV6-1 and TRBJ1-5; D is uncertain. The CDR3 spans 13 residues. Germline loops: CDR1 MNHNS, CDR2 SASEGT. CDR3 sequence (DNA): TGTGCCAGCAGACAGCCGAGCACTCAGCCCCAGCATTTT. It codes for CASRQPSTQPQHF.

The chain combines TRBV5-1 with TRBJ2-1; TRBD1 aligns across 7 bases. The assigned J gene may be wrong: the sequence end matches TRBJ2-7 better. In germline, CDR1 is SGHRS, CDR2 YFSETQ. The CDR3 is 14 residues long. The CDR3 spells CASTKGASYNEQYF. The CDR3 coding sequence is TGCGCCAGCACCAAGGGGGCCAGCTACAATGAGCAGTACTTC.

This clonotype was seen at least ten times. The rearrangement joins TRBV5-1 to TRBJ1-2; D not certain. V lost 0 bases, J lost 8 bases, and 8 bases lay in between. The CDR3 is 12 amino acids. Germline CDR1 and CDR2: SGHRS and YFSETQ. The CDR3 DNA reads TGCGCCAGCAGCTTGGGGGCGGAAGGCTACACCTTC. It translates to CASSLGAEGYTF.

This clonotype was found a few times. CDR3 sequence reads: CASSGHRGEQYF. For the CDR3, the DNA is TGTGCCAGCAGTGGTCACAGGGGTGAGCAGTACTTC. The chain uses TRBV12-3 or TRBV12-4 and TRBJ2-5; 7 positions match TRBD1. J was trimmed by 11 bases and V by 5 bases; bases with no gene match: 8. The CDR3 sequence is 12 residues long.

This sequence joins TRBV20-1 and TRBJ2-7; 9 nucleotides agree with TRBD2. CDR1 and CDR2 (germline): DFQATT, SNEGSKA (reference sequence). With 6 bases clipped from V and 6 bases from J, the junction kept 6 bases outside the gene matches. CDR3 length equals 12 residues. CDR3: CSALAGTGEQYF. CDR3 nucleotides: TGCAGTGCCCTAGCGGGGACGGGCGAGCAGTACTTC.

V and J are TRBV27 and TRBJ2-5, with 7 bases fitting TRBD1. The last part of the DNA fits TRBJ2-7 better; the J call may be wrong. CDR3 length: 16 amino acids. In germline, CDR1 is MNHEY, CDR2 SMNVEV (reference sequence). The CDR3 coding sequence is TGTGCCAGCAGTTTCCTGGGACAGCGACACTCCTACGAGCAGTACTTC. It yields the protein CASSFLGQRHSYEQYF.

The gene calls are TRBV4-1 and TRBJ2-6; D is ambiguous. CDR1 is MGHRA and CDR2 is YSYEKL in the germline V gene. The V and J ends lost 0 bases and 1 base respectively, with 10 bases between them. The length of the CDR3 is 17 residues. The CDR3 loop is CASSQELESSGANVLTF. CDR3 sequence (DNA): TGCGCCAGCAGCCAAGAATTGGAATCGTCTGGGGCCAACGTCCTGACTTTC.

This clonotype was recorded a few times. This chain connects TRBV10-2 to TRBJ1-4, with D uncertain. The CDR3 is 14 residues long. V was trimmed by 4 bases and J by 6 bases, leaving 12 bases between them. Germline assignment: CDR1 WSHSY and CDR2 SAAADI. The CDR3 nucleotides are TGCGCCAGCAGTGGTTTATGGGCTGATGAAAAACTGTTTTTT. It codes for CASSGLWADEKLFF.

This clonotype was seen a single time. The chain joins TRBV6-6 to TRBJ2-3, with D maybe TRBD1 (6 bases). This CDR3 spans 15 amino acids. The V end was cut by 6 bases, the J end by 4 bases, with 17 bases between. Germline-derived CDR1 and CDR2 are MNHNY and SVGAGI (reference sequence). In nucleotides, the CDR3 is TGTGCCAGCAGACCCCGGACAGAGGGCGCAGATACGCAGTATTTT. Amino acid sequence: CASRPRTEGADTQYF.

The genes are TRBV6-1 and TRBJ2-2; possible D gene TRBD1, 6 bases. Per germline, CDR1 MNHNS and CDR2 SASEGT. The CDR3 is made up of 17 amino acids. V lost 6 bases to trimming and J lost 2 bases, with 19 bases between them. CDR3 bases: TGTGCCAGCAGCCGTAGGACAGCCACATCTAACACCGGGGAGCTGTTTTTT. This encodes CASSRRTATSNTGELFF.

V and J are TRBV12-3 or TRBV12-4 and TRBJ2-3; perhaps D is TRBD1 or TRBD2 (6 bases each). The length of the CDR3 is 14 residues. V was clipped by 3 bases and J by 5 bases, with 12 bases between them. The CDR3 region has the DNA TGTGCCAGCAGTTTGTTACAGGGAGGAGATACGCAGTATTTT. Its translation: CASSLLQGGDTQYF.

The CDR3 nucleotides are TGCAGTGCTAGAGGCGCGGCGAGCTCCTACAATGAGCAGTACTTC. Its protein product is CSARGAASSYNEQYF. This chain joins TRBV20-1 and TRBJ2-5; D unresolved. There are 15 residues in the CDR3. Germline V gene lookup returns CDR1 DFQATT and CDR2 SNEGSKA (reference sequence). V was trimmed by 1 base and J by 11 bases, leaving 23 bases between them.

The chain is built from TRBV11-2 and TRBJ2-1, with 9 bases matching TRBD2. The J call is doubtful: the DNA matches TRBJ2-7 better. CDR3 length equals 17 residues. Germline V CDR1 and CDR2: SGHAT, FQNNGV. The CDR3 coding sequence is TGTGCCAGCAGCTTAGTTCTCCTAGCGGGGTCCTACAATGAGCAGTACTTC. Encoded protein: CASSLVLLAGSYNEQYF.